This paragraph reports one T cell receptor beta chain. The target antigen is unknown. This CDR3 has 15 amino acids. Germline lookup yields CDR1 SGHNT and CDR2 YYREEE (reference sequence). V trimming: 4 bases; J trimming: 7 bases; junction bases outside the gene matches: 11. This entry is derived from a study of cytomegalovirus exposure and HLA in healthy donors. About the research overall: Out of about 180 million T cells, an earlier analysis found some 120 million unique TCR beta sequences in total.

It was with 60 Vbeta and 13 Jbeta primers that the PCR ran. The method was immunoSEQ multiplex PCR; TCRdb's version includes in-frame clones alone and lacks a portion of them. The sample lists some 120,000 clones; around 80% were seen once. Regarding the study as a whole: The analysis excluded some indistinguishable V segments, including TRBV6-2 and TRBV6-3. Reportedly, a later analysis found an Asian-associated ancestry cluster had fewer N-insertions than the approximately 670-donor mean. Most TCR beta V segments were productive about 87% or about 30% of the time in an earlier analysis.

The clonotype originates from a middle-aged man in good health and CMV-seronegative. The specimen was PBMCs. V is TRBV5-4 and J is TRBJ1-2; 9 bases agree with TRBD1. CDR3 residues: CASSQNPTGGIGYTF. CDR3 in DNA: TGTGCCAGCAGCCAAAACCCGACAGGGGGTATTGGCTACACCTTC.